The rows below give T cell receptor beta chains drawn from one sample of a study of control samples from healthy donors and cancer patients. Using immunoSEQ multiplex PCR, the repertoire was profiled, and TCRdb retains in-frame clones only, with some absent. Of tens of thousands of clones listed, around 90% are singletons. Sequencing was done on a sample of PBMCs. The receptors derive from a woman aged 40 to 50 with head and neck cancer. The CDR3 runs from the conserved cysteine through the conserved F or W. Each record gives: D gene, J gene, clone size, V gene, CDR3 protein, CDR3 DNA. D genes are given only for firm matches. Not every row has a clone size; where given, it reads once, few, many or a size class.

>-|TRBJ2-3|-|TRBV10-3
CAISGADIPGTDTQYF
TGTGCCATCAGTGGGGCGGACATCCCGGGCACAGATACGCAGTATTTT
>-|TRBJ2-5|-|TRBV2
CASSSLGGRETQYF
TGTGCCAGCAGCTCCTTGGGTGGCCGAGAGACCCAGTACTTC
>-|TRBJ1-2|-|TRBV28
CASSGPNYGYTF
TGTGCCAGCAGCGGGCCTAACTATGGCTACACCTTC
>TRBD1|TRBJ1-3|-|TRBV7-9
CASSLATGERRNTIYF
TGTGCCAGCAGCTTGGCGACAGGGGAGCGAAGAAACACCATATATTTT
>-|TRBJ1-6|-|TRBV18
CASSPGQPPLHF
TGTGCCAGCTCACCGGGGCAGCCACCCCTCCACTTT
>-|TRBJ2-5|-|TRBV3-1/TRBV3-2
CASSQGPGYEETQYF
TGTGCCAGCAGCCAAGGGCCAGGCTACGAAGAGACCCAGTACTTC
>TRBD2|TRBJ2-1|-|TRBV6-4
CASSGDGGASNEQFF
TGTGCCAGCAGTGGGGACGGGGGGGCGAGCAATGAGCAGTTCTTC
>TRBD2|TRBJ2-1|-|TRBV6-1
CASSEGTSGGEEQFF
TGTGCCAGCAGTGAAGGGACTAGCGGGGGTGAAGAGCAGTTCTTC
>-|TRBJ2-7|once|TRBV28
CASSLWDTFPYEQYF
TGTGCCAGCAGTTTATGGGACACGTTTCCCTACGAGCAGTACTTC
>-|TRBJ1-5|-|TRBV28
CASILGGSQPQHF
TGTGCCAGCATCCTGGGAGGGTCTCAGCCCCAGCATTTT
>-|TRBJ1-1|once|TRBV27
CASSVLGRRNTEAFF
TGTGCCAGCAGTGTCCTGGGACGGAGGAACACTGAAGCTTTCTTT
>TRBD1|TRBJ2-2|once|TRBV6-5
CASSSGTDSRELFF
TGTGCCAGCAGTTCGGGGACAGACAGTAGGGAGCTGTTTTTT
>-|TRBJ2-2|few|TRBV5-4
CASSLLQGSTGELFF
TGTGCCAGCAGCTTGCTACAGGGAAGCACCGGGGAGCTGTTTTTT
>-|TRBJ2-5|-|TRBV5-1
CASSYTGSGETQYF
TGCGCCAGCAGCTATACAGGGTCGGGAGAGACCCAGTACTTC
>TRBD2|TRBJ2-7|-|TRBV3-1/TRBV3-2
CASSHSGGPYEQYF
TGTGCCAGCAGCCATAGCGGGGGCCCCTACGAGCAGTACTTC
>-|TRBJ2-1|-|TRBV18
CASSIGQSHNEQFF
TGTGCCAGCTCAATAGGACAGTCCCACAATGAGCAGTTCTTC
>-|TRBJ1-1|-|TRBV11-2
CASSKDRINTEAFF
TGTGCCAGCAGCAAAGACAGAATAAACACTGAAGCTTTCTTT
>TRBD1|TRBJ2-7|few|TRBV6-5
CASTLTGSSYEQYF
TGTGCCAGCACCCTGACAGGGAGCTCCTACGAGCAGTACTTC
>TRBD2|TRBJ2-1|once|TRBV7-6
CASSWEGTSGSVGNEQFF
TGTGCCAGCAGCTGGGAAGGGACTAGCGGGAGCGTTGGCAATGAGCAGTTCTTC
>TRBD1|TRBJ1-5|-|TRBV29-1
CSVSGGVGQPQHF
TGCAGCGTTTCAGGGGGTGTGGGTCAGCCCCAGCATTTT
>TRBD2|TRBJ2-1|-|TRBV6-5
CASSYLTSGYNEQFF
TGTGCCAGCAGTTACTTGACTAGCGGTTACAATGAGCAGTTCTTC
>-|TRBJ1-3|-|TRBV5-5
CASSLGPQGSAIYF
TGTGCCAGCAGCCTCGGACCTCAAGGGTCCGCCATATATTTT
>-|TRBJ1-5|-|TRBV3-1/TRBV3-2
CASSQGDRFNQPQHF
TGTGCCAGCAGCCAAGGAGACAGATTCAATCAGCCCCAGCATTTT
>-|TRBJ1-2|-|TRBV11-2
CASSLRGGYTF
TGTGCCAGCAGCTTGAGAGGTGGCTACACCTTC
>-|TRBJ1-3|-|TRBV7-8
CASSLAGNTIYF
TGTGCCAGCAGCTTAGCCGGAAACACCATATATTTT
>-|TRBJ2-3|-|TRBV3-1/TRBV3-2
CASSQDTGSTDTQYF
TGTGCCAGCAGCCAAGATACAGGAAGCACAGATACGCAGTATTTT
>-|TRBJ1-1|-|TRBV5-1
CASSTGTWTEAFF
TGCGCCAGCAGCACGGGGACTTGGACTGAAGCTTTCTTT
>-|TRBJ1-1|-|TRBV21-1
CASSRDPTEMNTEAFF
TGTGCCAGCAGCCGAGACCCGACAGAGATGAACACTGAAGCTTTCTTT
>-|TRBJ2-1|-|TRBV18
CASSPERSSYNEQFF
TGTGCCAGCTCACCGGAACGGAGCTCCTACAATGAGCAGTTCTTC
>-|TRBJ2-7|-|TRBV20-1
CSASAAERVSYEQYF
TGCAGTGCTAGTGCCGCCGAGCGGGTATCCTACGAGCAGTACTTC
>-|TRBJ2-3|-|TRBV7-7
CASSPGSSTDTQYF
TGTGCCAGTTCTCCAGGATCTAGCACAGATACGCAGTATTTT
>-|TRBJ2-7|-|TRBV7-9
CASSLVVGFGRFSYEQYF
TGTGCCAGCAGCTTAGTGGTTGGCTTCGGACGGTTCTCCTACGAGCAGTACTTC
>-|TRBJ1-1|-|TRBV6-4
CASSDDRDTGKAFF
TGTGCCAGCAGTGACGACCGGGACACTGGGAAAGCTTTCTTT
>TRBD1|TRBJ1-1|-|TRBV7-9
CASSLGQGDRPFF
TGTGCCAGCAGCTTGGGACAGGGGGATAGACCTTTCTTT
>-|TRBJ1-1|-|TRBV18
CASSRSRDTEAFF
TGTGCCAGCTCCCGATCCCGGGACACTGAAGCTTTCTTT
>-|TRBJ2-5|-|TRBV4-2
CASSQGLGSGETQYF
TGTGCCAGCAGCCAAGGTCTAGGCTCGGGGGAGACCCAGTACTTC
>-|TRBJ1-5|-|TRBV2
CASRPQGSGNQPQHF
TGTGCCAGCAGGCCCCAGGGATCCGGCAATCAGCCCCAGCATTTT
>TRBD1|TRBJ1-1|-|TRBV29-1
CSARDRGTEAFF
TGCAGCGCACGGGACAGGGGGACTGAAGCTTTCTTT
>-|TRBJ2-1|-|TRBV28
CASSIEGIYNEQFF
TGTGCCAGCAGTATTGAGGGAATTTACAATGAGCAGTTCTTC
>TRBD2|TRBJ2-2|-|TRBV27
CASSPASGGATGELFF
TGTGCCAGCAGCCCAGCCTCCGGGGGGGCTACCGGGGAGCTGTTTTTT
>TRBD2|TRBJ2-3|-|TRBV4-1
CASSHRDGRRNTQYF
TGCGCCAGCAGCCATCGAGACGGGAGGAGGAATACGCAGTATTTT
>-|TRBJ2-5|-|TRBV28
CASSWDTQETQYF
TGTGCCAGCAGTTGGGACACCCAAGAGACCCAGTACTTC
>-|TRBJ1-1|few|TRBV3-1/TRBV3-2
CASSQVTLRTEAFF
TGTGCCAGCAGCCAAGTAACGTTACGCACTGAAGCTTTCTTT
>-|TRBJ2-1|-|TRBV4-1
CASSQAHPRGSYNEQFF
TGCGCCAGCAGCCAAGCCCACCCCAGGGGCTCCTACAATGAGCAGTTCTTC
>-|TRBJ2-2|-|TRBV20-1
CSARSTGELFF
TGCAGTGCTAGAAGCACCGGGGAGCTGTTTTTT
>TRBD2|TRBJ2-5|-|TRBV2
CASLAGGFQETQYF
TGTGCCAGCCTAGCGGGAGGGTTCCAAGAGACCCAGTACTTC
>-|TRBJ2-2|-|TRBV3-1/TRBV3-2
CASSDPGGPNTGELFF
TGTGCCAGCAGCGATCCGGGTGGACCGAACACCGGGGAGCTGTTTTTT